This T cell receptor beta chain was recovered during a study of identical twins. Findings of the study overall: In drawing conclusions, the study used cross-sectional statistical analysis and did not follow the same donors.

Germline V gene sequence: CDR1 ENHRY, CDR2 SYGVKD. V lost 2 bases and J 8 bases, leaving 13 bases between the germline ends. CDR3 size: 15 residues. Template switching added a universal primer binding site, and final cDNA carried unique molecular identifiers. TCRdb reprocessed the 5' RACE reads via MiXCR and lists one record per CDR3 protein. The table records roughly 490,000 distinct CDR3 sequences, approximately 15% of them present only once. In regard to this clonotype: Its specificity is not known.

The sample also formed part of further work on yellow fever vaccine responses in identical twins. That report adds: Reportedly, twins' vaccine T cell responses looked partly convergent and partly personalized.

Sequencing was done on a sample of CD4+ T cells sorted from blood. J is TRBJ1-6 and V is TRBV10-3; D unclear. The clonotype originates from a woman under 30 in good health. CDR3 region: CAISERERVDSPLHF. Here the CDR3 DNA reads TGTGCCATCAGTGAGCGGGAAAGGGTTGATTCACCCCTCCACTTT.